The entry that follows covers one T cell receptor beta chain sequence. What it binds is not known. Vbeta (60) and Jbeta (13) primers were used in the PCR. Sequencing used immunoSEQ multiplex PCR; TCRdb keeps in-frame clones, though not all of them. The table records under 200,000 clones, about four fifths of them present only once. The sample belongs to a study of cytomegalovirus exposure and HLA in healthy donors. Whole-study findings and limits: A later analysis reportedly identified an Asian-associated ancestry cluster as carrying fewer N-insertions than the approximately 670-donor mean. A later analysis showed HLA-associated TCR beta chains outstripping equally common others in clonal expansion. A later analysis linked a missense variant in DCLRE1C to the trimming of TCR beta V and J genes.

CDR1 and CDR2 (germline): SEHNR, FQNEAQ (reference sequence). The V end lost 1 base, the J end lost 2 bases, and 5 bases lay between the germline ends. The CDR3 sequence is 13 residues long. The sequenced material came from PBMCs. The clonotype originates from a woman aged 45-60 years in good health and CMV-seropositive. This chain connects TRBV7-9 to TRBJ1-1; D is unresolved. The CDR3 DNA is TGTGCCAGCAGCTTAGAACATAACACTGAAGCTTTCTTT. It specifies CASSLEHNTEAFF.